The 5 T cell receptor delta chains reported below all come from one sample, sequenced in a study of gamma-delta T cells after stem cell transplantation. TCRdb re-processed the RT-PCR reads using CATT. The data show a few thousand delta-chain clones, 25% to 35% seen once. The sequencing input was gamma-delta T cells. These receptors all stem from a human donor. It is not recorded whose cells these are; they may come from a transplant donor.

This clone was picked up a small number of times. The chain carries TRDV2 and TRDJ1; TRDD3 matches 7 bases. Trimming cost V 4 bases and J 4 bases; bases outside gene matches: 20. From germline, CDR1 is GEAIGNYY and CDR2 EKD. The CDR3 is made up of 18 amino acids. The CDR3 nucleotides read TGTGCCTGTGATAGCGTACTGGGGAGTCAACCTTACGGCGATAAACTCATCTTT. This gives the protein CACDSVLGSQPYGDKLIF.

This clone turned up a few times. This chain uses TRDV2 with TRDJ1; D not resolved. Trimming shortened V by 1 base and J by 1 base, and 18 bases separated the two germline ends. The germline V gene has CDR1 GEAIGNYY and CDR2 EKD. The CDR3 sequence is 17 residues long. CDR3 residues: CACDTLNQHLFTDKLIF. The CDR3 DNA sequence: TGTGCCTGTGACACTCTTAATCAACATCTATTCACCGATAAACTCATCTTT.

CDR3: CACDSLGGDTDKLIF. In DNA form, the CDR3 reads TGTGCCTGTGACTCCTTAGGCGGGGACACCGATAAACTCATCTTT. The V gene is TRDV2, the J gene TRDJ1, with no clear D. V lost 3 bases and J lost 0, with 13 bases in between. Germline V gene data show CDR1 as GEAIGNYY and CDR2 as EKD. The length of the CDR3 is 15 residues.

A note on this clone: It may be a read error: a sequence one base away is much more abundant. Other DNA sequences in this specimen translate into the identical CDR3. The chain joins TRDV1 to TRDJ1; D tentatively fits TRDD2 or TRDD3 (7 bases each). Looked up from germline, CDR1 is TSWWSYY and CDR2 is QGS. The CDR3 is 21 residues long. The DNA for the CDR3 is TGCGCTCTTGGGGAAGCCTCCTTCCTGCTGACTTACTGGGGCCCTCCGGGTAAACTCATCTTT. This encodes CALGEASFLLTYWGPPGKLIF.

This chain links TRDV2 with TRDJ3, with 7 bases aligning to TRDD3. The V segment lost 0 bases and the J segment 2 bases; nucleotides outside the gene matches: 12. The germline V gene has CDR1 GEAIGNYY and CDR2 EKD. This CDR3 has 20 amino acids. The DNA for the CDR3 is TGTGCCTGTGACACCGTATTGGGGGACGCAAACACCTGGGACACCCGACAGATGTTTTTC. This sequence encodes CACDTVLGDANTWDTRQMFF.